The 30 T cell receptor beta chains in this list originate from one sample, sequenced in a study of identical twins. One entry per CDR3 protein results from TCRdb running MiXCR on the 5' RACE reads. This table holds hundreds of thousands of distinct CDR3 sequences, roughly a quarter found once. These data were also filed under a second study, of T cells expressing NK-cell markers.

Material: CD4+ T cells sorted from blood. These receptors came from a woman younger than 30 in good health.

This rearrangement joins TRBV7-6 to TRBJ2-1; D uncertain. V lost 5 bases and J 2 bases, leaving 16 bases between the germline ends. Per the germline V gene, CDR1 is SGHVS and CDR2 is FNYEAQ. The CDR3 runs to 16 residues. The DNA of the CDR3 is TGTGCCAGCAGCCCTTATCAGGCGGTCCCCTACAATGAGCAGTTCTTC. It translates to CASSPYQAVPYNEQFF. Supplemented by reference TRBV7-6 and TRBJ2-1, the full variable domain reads GAGVSQSPRYKVTKRGQDVALRCDPISGHVSLYWYRQALGQGPEFLTYFNYEAQQDKSGLPNDRFSAERPEGSISTLTIQRTEQRDSAMYRCASSPYQAVPYNEQFFGPGTRLTVL.

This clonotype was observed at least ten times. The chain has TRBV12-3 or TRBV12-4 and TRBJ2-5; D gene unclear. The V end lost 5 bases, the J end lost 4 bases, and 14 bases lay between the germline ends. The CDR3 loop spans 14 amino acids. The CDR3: CASSLDPSGETQYF. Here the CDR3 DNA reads TGTGCCAGCAGTCTGGACCCCTCGGGAGAGACCCAGTACTTC.

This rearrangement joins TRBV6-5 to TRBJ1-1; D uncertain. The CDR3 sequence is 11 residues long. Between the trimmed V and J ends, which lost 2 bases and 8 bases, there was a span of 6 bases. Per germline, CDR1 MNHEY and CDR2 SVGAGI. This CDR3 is CASSYETEAFF. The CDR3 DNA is TGTGCCAGCAGTTACGAGACGGAAGCTTTCTTT.

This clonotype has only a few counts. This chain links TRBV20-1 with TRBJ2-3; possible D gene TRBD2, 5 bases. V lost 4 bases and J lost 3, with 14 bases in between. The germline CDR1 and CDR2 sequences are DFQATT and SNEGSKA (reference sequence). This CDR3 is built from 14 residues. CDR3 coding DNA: TGCAGTGCTATAGAGGGAGTTAGGACAGATACGCAGTATTTT. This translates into CSAIEGVRTDTQYF.

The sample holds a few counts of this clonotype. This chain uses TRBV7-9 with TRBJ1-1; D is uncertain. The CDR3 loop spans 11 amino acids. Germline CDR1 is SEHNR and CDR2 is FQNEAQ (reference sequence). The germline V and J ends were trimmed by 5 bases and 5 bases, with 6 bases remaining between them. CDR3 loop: CASSRRTEAFF. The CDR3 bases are TGTGCCAGCAGCAGACGGACTGAAGCTTTCTTT.

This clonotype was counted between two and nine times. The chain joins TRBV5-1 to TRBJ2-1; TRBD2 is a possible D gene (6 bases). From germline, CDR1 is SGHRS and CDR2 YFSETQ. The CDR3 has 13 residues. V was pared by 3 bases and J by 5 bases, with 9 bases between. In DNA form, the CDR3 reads TGCGCCAGCAGCTCAGCGGGCCACAATGAGCAGTTCTTC. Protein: CASSSAGHNEQFF.

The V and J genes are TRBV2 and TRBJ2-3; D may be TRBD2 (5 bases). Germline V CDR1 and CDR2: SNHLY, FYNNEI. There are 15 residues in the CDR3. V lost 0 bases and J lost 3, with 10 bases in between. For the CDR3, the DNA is TGTGCCAGCAGTGAAGCGCTCGGGAATACAGATACGCAGTATTTT. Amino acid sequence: CASSEALGNTDTQYF. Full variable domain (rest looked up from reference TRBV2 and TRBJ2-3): EPEVTQTPSHQVTQMGQEVILRCVPISNHLYFYWYRQILGQKVEFLVSFYNNEISEKSEIFDDQFSVERPDGSNFTLKIRSTKLEDSAMYFCASSEALGNTDTQYFGPGTRLTVL.

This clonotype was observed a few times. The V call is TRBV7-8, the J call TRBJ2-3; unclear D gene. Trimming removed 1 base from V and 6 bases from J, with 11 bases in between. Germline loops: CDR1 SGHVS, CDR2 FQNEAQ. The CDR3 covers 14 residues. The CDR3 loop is CASSLGTVGDTQYF. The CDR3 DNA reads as TGTGCCAGCAGCTTAGGGACGGTAGGGGATACGCAGTATTTT.

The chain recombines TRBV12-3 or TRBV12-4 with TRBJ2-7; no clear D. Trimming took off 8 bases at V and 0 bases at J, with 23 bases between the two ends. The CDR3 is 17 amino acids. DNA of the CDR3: TGTGCCAGCGGTCTCCCACCGGGTACGGAGAGCTCCTACGAGCAGTACTTC. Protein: CASGLPPGTESSYEQYF.

The CDR3 sequence: CAISESPTEREETQYF. As DNA, the CDR3 is TGTGCCATCAGTGAGTCGCCGACAGAACGGGAAGAGACCCAGTACTTC. The gene calls are TRBV10-3 and TRBJ2-5; possibly TRBD1 for D (5 bases). The V end was cut by 0 bases, the J end by 3 bases, with 14 bases between. Germline CDR1 reads ENHRY; CDR2 reads SYGVKD. This CDR3 comprises 16 residues.

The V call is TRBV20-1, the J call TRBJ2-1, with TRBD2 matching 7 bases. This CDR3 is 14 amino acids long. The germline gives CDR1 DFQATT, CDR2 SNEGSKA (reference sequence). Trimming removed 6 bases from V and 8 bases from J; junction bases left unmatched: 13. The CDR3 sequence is CSAPRLTRGDEQFF. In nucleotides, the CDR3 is TGCAGTGCCCCCCGACTCACCCGGGGGGATGAGCAGTTCTTC.

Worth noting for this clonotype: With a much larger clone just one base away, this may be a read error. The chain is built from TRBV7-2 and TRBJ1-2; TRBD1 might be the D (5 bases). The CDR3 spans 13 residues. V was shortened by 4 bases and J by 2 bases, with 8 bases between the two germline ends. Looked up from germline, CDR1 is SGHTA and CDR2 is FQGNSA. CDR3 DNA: TGTGCCAGCAGCTCGGACATAAACTATGGCTACACCTTC. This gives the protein CASSSDINYGYTF.

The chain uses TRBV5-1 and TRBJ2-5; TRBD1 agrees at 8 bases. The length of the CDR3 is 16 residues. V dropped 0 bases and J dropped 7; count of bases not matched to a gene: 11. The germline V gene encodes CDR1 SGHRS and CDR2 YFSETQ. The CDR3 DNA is TGCGCCAGCAGCTTGGGTCTGACAGGGGTAGGAGGGACCCAGTACTTC. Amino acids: CASSLGLTGVGGTQYF.

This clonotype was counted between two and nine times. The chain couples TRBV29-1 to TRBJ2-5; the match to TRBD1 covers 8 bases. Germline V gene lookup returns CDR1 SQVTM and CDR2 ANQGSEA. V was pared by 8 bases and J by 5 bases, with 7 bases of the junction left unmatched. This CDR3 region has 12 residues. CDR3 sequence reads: CSTRSGGETQYF. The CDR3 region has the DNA TGCAGCACCCGATCAGGGGGCGAGACCCAGTACTTC.

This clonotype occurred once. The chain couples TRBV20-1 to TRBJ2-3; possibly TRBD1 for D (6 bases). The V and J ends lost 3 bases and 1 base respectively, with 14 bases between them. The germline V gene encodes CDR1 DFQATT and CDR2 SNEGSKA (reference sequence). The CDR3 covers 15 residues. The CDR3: CSARSWDTRTDTQYF. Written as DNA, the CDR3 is TGCAGTGCTAGGAGTTGGGACACTCGCACAGATACGCAGTATTTT.

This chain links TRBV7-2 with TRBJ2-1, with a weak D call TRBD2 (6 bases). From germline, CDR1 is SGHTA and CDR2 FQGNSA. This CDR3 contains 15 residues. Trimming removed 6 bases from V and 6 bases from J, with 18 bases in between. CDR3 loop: CASRLDTGAVNEQFF. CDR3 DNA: TGTGCCAGCAGGCTCGACACGGGAGCCGTCAATGAGCAGTTCTTC. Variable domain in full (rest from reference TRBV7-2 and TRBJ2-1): GAGVSQSPSNKVTEKGKDVELRCDPISGHTALYWYRQSLGQGLEFLIYFQGNSAPDKSGLPSDRFSAERTGGSVSTLTIQRTQQEDSAVYLCASRLDTGAVNEQFFGPGTRLTVL.

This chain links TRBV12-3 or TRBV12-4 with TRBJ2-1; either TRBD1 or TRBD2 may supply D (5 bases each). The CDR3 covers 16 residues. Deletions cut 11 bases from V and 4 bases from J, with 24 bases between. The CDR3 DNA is TGTGCCTCCAGAGGCAGGGTGGAGGCGACTTACAATGAGCAGTTCTTC. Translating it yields CASRGRVEATYNEQFF.

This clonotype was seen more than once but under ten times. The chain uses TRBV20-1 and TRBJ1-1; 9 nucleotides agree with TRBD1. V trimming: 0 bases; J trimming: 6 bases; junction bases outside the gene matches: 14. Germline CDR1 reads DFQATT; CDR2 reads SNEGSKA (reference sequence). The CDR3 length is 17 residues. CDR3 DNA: TGCAGTGCTAGAGAGCCCTCGGGACAGGGTATTGAGGCTGAAGCTTTCTTT. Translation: CSAREPSGQGIEAEAFF.

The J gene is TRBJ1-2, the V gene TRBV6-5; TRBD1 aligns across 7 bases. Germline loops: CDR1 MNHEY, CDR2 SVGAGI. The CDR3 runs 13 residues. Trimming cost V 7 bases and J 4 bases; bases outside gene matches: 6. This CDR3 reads CASISTGTYGYTF. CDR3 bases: TGTGCCAGCATTTCGACAGGGACCTATGGCTACACCTTC.

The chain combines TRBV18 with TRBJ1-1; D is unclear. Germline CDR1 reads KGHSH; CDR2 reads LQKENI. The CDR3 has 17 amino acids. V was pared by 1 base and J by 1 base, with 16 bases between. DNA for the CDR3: TGTGCCAGCTCACCACAGGGCCATACGGCGACGAACACTGAAGCTTTCTTT. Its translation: CASSPQGHTATNTEAFF. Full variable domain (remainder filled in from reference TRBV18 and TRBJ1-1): NAGVMQNPRHLVRRRGQEARLRCSPMKGHSHVYWYRQLPEEGLKFMVYLQKENIIDESGMPKERFSAEFPKEGPSILRIQQVVRGDSAAYFCASSPQGHTATNTEAFFGQGTRLTVV.

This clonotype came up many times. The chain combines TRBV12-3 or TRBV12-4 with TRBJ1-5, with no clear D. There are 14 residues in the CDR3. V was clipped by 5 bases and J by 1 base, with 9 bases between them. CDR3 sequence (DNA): TGTGCCAGCAGTCTTCGGGAAAGCAATCAGCCCCAGCATTTT. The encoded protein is CASSLRESNQPQHF.

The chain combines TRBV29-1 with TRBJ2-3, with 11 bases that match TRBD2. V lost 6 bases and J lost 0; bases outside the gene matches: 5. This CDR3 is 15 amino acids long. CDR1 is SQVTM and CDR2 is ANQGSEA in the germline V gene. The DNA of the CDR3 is TGCAGCGTAGCCACTAGCGGGGGTAGCACAGATACGCAGTATTTT. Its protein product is CSVATSGGSTDTQYF.

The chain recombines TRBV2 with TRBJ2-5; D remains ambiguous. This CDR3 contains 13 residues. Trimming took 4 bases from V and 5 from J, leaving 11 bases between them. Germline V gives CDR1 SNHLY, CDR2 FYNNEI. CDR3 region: CASSVREAETQYF. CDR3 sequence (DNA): TGTGCCAGCAGTGTTAGAGAGGCGGAGACCCAGTACTTC.

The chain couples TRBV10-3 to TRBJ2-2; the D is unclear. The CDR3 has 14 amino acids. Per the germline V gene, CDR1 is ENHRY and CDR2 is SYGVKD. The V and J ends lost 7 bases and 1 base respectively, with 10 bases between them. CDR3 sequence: CAINRVLNTGELFF. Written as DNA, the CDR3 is TGTGCCATCAATCGGGTTCTGAACACCGGGGAGCTGTTTTTT.

The CDR3 nucleotides are TGTGCCGCCGCGGGACAAAAAAAAGCTTTCTTT. Translated, it gives CAAAGQKKAFF. V usage is TRBV12-3 or TRBV12-4 and J usage is TRBJ1-1, with TRBD1 as a possible D gene (6 bases). Deletions cut 11 bases from V and 9 bases from J, with 16 bases between. The length of the CDR3 is 11 residues.

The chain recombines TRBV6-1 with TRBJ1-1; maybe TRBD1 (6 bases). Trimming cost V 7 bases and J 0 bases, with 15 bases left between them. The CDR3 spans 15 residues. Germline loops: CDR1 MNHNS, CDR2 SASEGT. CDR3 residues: CASNPRGGMNTEAFF. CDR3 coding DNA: TGTGCCAGCAACCCTAGGGGGGGGATGAACACTGAAGCTTTCTTT.

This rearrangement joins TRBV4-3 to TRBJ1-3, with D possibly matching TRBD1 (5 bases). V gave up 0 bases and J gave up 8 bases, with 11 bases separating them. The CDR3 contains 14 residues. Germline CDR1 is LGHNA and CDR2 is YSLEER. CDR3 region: CASSQEYRGDTIYF. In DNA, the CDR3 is TGCGCCAGCAGCCAAGAATATCGGGGGGACACCATATATTTT.

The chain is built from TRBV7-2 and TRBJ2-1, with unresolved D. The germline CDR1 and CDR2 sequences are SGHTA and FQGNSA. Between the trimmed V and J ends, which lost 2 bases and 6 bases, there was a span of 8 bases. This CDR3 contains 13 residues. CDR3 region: CASSLTVSNEQFF. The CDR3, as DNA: TGTGCCAGCAGCTTAACTGTCAGCAATGAGCAGTTCTTC.

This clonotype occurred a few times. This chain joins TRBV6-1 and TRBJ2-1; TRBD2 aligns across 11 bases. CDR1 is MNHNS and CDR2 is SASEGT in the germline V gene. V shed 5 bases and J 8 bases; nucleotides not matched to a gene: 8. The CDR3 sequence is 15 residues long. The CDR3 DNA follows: TGTGCCAGCAGTCCAGCTAGCGGGAGGATGTATGAGCAGTTCTTC. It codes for CASSPASGRMYEQFF.

In DNA form, the CDR3 reads TGTGCCAGCAGCGTAGTTTGGGGTGGGACCGGGGAGCTGTTTTTT. Translation gives CASSVVWGGTGELFF. The rearrangement links TRBV9 to TRBJ2-2, with D unresolved. CDR3 size: 15 residues. V was cut by 0 bases and J by 5 bases, with 11 bases left in between. Germline V lookup: CDR1 SGDLS, CDR2 YYNGEE.